This T cell receptor (beta chain) appears in the sequencing data of a study of cytomegalovirus exposure and HLA in healthy donors. This clone has at least ten counts. Germline CDR1 and CDR2: SNHLY and FYNNEI. Trimming took 0 bases from V and 4 from J, leaving 9 bases between them. CDR3 length: 14 amino acids. An approximately 120-subject validation cohort, separate from the roughly 670-subject first cohort, supplied the donors. Sequencing was performed with immunoSEQ multiplex PCR; in TCRdb, only in-frame clones are kept and a portion is missing. The sample contains 150,000 to 200,000 clones, around 88% of which appear only once.

The clonotype originates from a woman under 30 in good health and CMV-seronegative. This sequence joins TRBV2 and TRBJ1-2; D unresolved. The sequenced material came from PBMCs. The CDR3 here is CASSEARVPYGYTF. As DNA, the CDR3 is TGTGCCAGCAGTGAAGCTCGGGTTCCCTATGGCTACACCTTC.